This entry lists 21 T cell receptor beta chains sequenced from one sample in a study of blood T cells in healthy people across ages. Primers used in a second PCR of about 6 to 11 cycles were a sample-barcoded 5' primer and a J-beta primer mix. TCRdb reanalysed the 5' RACE reads using MiXCR and keeps one entry per CDR3 protein. The sample holds 1.5 million to 1.8 million distinct CDR3 sequences, roughly two fifths seen once. The sample taken for sequencing was blood. The receptor source for this set is a young woman in good health.

In the case of this clonotype: An end of the junction differs from the germline gene, which may be a read error. The chain has TRBV29-1 and TRBJ2-3; 7 bases agree with TRBD2. The CDR3 is made up of 14 amino acids. Germline CDR1 and CDR2: SQVTM and ANQGSEA. DNA of the CDR3: TGCGGCGTCCTCCTAGCCCCGGGGGGAGATACGCAGTATTTT. Its translation is CGVLLAPGGDTQYF.

V gene TRBV7-2 combines with J gene TRBJ2-4; D is ambiguous. TRBJ2-5 explains the end of the DNA better; the J call may be wrong. The CDR3 loop spans 14 amino acids. Germline-derived CDR1 and CDR2 are SGHTA and FQGNSA. The CDR3 DNA sequence: TGTGCCAGCAGCCCCCGAAGGCTGCAAGAGACCCAGTACTTC. The encoded protein is CASSPRRLQETQYF.

This rearrangement joins TRBV12-3 or TRBV12-4 to TRBJ1-5; weak D call: TRBD1 (6 bases). This CDR3 has 14 residues. V shed 5 bases and J shed 10 bases, with 18 bases lying between them. CDR3: CASSLYRDFSPQHF. The CDR3 DNA follows: TGTGCCAGCAGTCTCTACAGGGATTTCTCCCCCCAGCATTTT.

With regard to this clonotype: Relative to the germline gene, one junction end is altered; a read error may explain this. The chain joins TRBV7-2 to TRBJ2-3; TRBD1 aligns across 8 bases. The CDR3 is 13 amino acids. Germline loops: CDR1 SGHTA, CDR2 FQGNSA. CDR3 protein: CASSRKGTGTQYF. CDR3 DNA: TGTGCCAGCAGCCGGAAGGGGACAGGTACGCAGTATTTT.

This clonotype occurred once. One end of the junction does not line up with germline, which may come from a read error. The CDR3, as DNA: TGTACCAGCAGTCCCAGGGGGCCCCTCAATGAGCAGTTCTTC. This translates into CTSSPRGPLNEQFF. The rearrangement links TRBV28 to TRBJ2-1, with 8 bases identical to TRBD1. The CDR3 contains 14 residues. CDR1 is MDHEN and CDR2 is SYDVKM in the germline V gene.

CDR3: CATSRGGGASNYGYTF. CDR3 DNA sequence: TGTGCCACCAGCCGGGGAGGAGGGGCCTCTAACTATGGCTACACCTTC. This rearrangement joins TRBV24-1 to TRBJ1-2; TRBD1 might be the D (5 bases). This CDR3 has 16 residues. The germline gives CDR1 KGHDR, CDR2 SFDVKD. Deletions cut 7 bases from V and 0 bases from J, with 17 bases between.

This clonotype was seen a handful of times. The chain recombines TRBV11-2 with TRBJ1-1, with D perhaps matching TRBD1 (5 bases). CDR3 length equals 16 residues. Germline CDR1 is SGHAT and CDR2 is FQNNGV. Trimming pared 1 base from V and 3 bases from J, leaving 15 bases between. The CDR3 region has the DNA TGTGCCAGCAGCTTAGGTCAATGGCAGGGAGACACTGAAGCTTTCTTT. It codes for CASSLGQWQGDTEAFF.

The chain combines TRBV4-1 with TRBJ2-1, with D hard to call. Germline CDR1 MGHRA, CDR2 YSYEKL. This CDR3 has 17 residues. V was trimmed by 0 bases and J by 0 bases, leaving 12 bases between them. DNA for the CDR3: TGCGCCAGCAGCCAAGATCTCCAGGCGAGCTCCTACAATGAGCAGTTCTTC. Translated: CASSQDLQASSYNEQFF.

The rearrangement uses TRBV6-2 or TRBV6-3 and TRBJ2-5, with 13 bases identical to TRBD2. Germline loops: CDR1 MNHEY, CDR2 SVGEGT. The CDR3 is 18 amino acids. The trim removed 4 bases at V and 11 bases at J, leaving 19 bases unmatched. CDR3: CASSLNPAGTSGIDEQYF. CDR3 bases: TGTGCCAGCAGTTTAAACCCCGCCGGGACTAGCGGGATAGATGAGCAGTACTTC.

This clonotype was counted between two and nine times. The V gene is TRBV27, the J gene TRBJ1-2; D is unclear. Germline loops: CDR1 MNHEY, CDR2 SMNVEV (reference sequence). V lost 4 bases and J lost 6, with 18 bases in between. The CDR3 is made up of 15 amino acids. DNA of the CDR3: TGTGCCAGCAGTTCGGGCCTTCAGTCCGGAGATGGCTACACCTTC. This codes for CASSSGLQSGDGYTF.

The sample holds one count of this clonotype. This rearrangement joins TRBV20-1 to TRBJ2-1, with 9 bases aligning to TRBD2. V was pared by 1 base and J by 4 bases, with 5 bases of the junction left unmatched. This CDR3 comprises 15 residues. Germline V CDR1 and CDR2: DFQATT, SNEGSKA (reference sequence). Here the CDR3 DNA reads TGCAGTGCTAGAGTTAAGCGGGGGGCGTACAATGAGCAGTTCTTC. Amino acid sequence: CSARVKRGAYNEQFF.

This clonotype has only one observation. V and J are TRBV12-3 or TRBV12-4 and TRBJ1-3; tentatively, D is TRBD1 (5 bases). The CDR3 is 15 residues long. V was trimmed by 6 bases and J by 8 bases, leaving 20 bases between them. CDR3: CASRDPGRRGDTIYF. The CDR3 region has the DNA TGTGCCAGCAGGGACCCGGGACGGCGTGGGGACACCATATATTTT.

V is TRBV20-1 and J is TRBJ2-1; TRBD2 matches 7 bases. The CDR3 sequence is 15 residues long. Germline V gene data show CDR1 as DFQATT and CDR2 as SNEGSKA (reference sequence). Germline trimming cut 4 bases from V and 3 bases from J; bases unmatched to any gene: 9. The CDR3, as DNA: TGCAGTGCTACCCCTGTAGCGGGTAACTACAATGAGCAGTTCTTC. It is translated as CSATPVAGNYNEQFF.

This clonotype was detected only once. The chain uses TRBV6-6 and TRBJ1-2; the D gene is possibly TRBD1 (6 bases). The CDR3 spans 12 residues. Germline V gene data show CDR1 as MNHNY and CDR2 as SVGAGI (reference sequence). Trimming removed 11 bases at V and 3 bases at J, with 13 bases between. CDR3 amino acids: CAGNTGYYGYTF. The CDR3 DNA follows: TGTGCCGGCAACACAGGGTACTATGGCTACACCTTC.

This clonotype was found a few times. The genes are TRBV27 and TRBJ1-2; 7 nucleotides line up with TRBD1. The germline V gene encodes CDR1 MNHEY and CDR2 SMNVEV (reference sequence). Losses at the gene ends were 6 bases for V and 2 bases for J; bases not matched to a gene: 6. The CDR3 sequence is 14 residues long. The CDR3 DNA reads TGTGCCAGCAGACGGGACAGCTCGAACTATGGCTACACCTTC. Residues: CASRRDSSNYGYTF.

This clonotype was picked up a small number of times. This chain uses TRBV10-3 with TRBJ2-4, with TRBD1 matching over 8 bases. The V gene end was trimmed by 9 bases and the J gene end by 2 bases; junction bases not matched to a gene: 9. Germline CDR1 and CDR2: ENHRY and SYGVKD. The CDR3 consists of 15 residues. The CDR3 nucleotides read TGTGCCATAGGAGGACAGGGAAATTCCAAAAACATTCAGTACTTC. Its protein product is CAIGGQGNSKNIQYF.

The V call is TRBV7-9, the J call TRBJ1-1; D is uncertain. The length of the CDR3 is 16 residues. Per germline, CDR1 SEHNR and CDR2 FQNEAQ (reference sequence). The germline V and J ends were trimmed by 5 bases and 1 base, with 17 bases remaining between them. In nucleotides, the CDR3 is TGTGCCAGCAGCGATGCCCCCGCAGACCAGAACACTGAAGCTTTCTTT. It translates to CASSDAPADQNTEAFF. Based on the CDR3 plus reference TRBV7-9 and TRBJ1-1, the full variable domain is DTGVSQNPRHKITKRGQNVTFRCDPISEHNRLYWYRQTLGQGPEFLTYFQNEAQLEKSRLLSDRFSAERPKGSFSTLEIQRTEQGDSAMYLCASSDAPADQNTEAFFGQGTRLTVV.

The rearrangement uses TRBV6-2 or TRBV6-3 and TRBJ1-6; D remains unclear. CDR3 length: 17 residues. Trimming cost V 2 bases and J 3 bases, with 14 bases left between them. CDR1 is MNHEY and CDR2 is SVGEGT in the germline V gene. The DNA of the CDR3 is TGTGCCAGCAGTTACGTCTTGGGGAGTCGCTATAATTCACCCCTCCACTTT. This codes for CASSYVLGSRYNSPLHF.

The chain links TRBV4-3 to TRBJ2-5, with unresolved D. CDR1 is LGHNA and CDR2 is YSLEER in the germline V gene. Trimming pared 2 bases from V and 2 bases from J, leaving 9 bases between. The CDR3 contains 14 residues. The CDR3 DNA is TGCGCCAGCAGCCAACGGTTAGCTCAAGAGACCCAGTACTTC. This codes for CASSQRLAQETQYF.

The CDR3 loop reads CASSDGSTGLQHF. Written as DNA, the CDR3 is TGTGCCAGCAGCGACGGATCTACGGGGCTCCAGCATTTT. This rearrangement joins TRBV6-5 to TRBJ1-5; a possible D gene is TRBD1 (5 bases). This CDR3 comprises 13 residues. Germline V gene data show CDR1 as MNHEY and CDR2 as SVGAGI. Trimming took off 6 bases at V and 12 bases at J, with 18 bases between the two ends.

The chain uses TRBV2 and TRBJ1-2; D uncertain. CDR1 and CDR2 (germline): SNHLY, FYNNEI. The CDR3 is made up of 13 amino acids. Trimming took off 2 bases at V and 8 bases at J, with 12 bases between the two ends. The CDR3 reads CASSESPWGGYTF. The CDR3 region has the DNA TGTGCCAGCAGTGAAAGCCCGTGGGGAGGCTACACCTTC.